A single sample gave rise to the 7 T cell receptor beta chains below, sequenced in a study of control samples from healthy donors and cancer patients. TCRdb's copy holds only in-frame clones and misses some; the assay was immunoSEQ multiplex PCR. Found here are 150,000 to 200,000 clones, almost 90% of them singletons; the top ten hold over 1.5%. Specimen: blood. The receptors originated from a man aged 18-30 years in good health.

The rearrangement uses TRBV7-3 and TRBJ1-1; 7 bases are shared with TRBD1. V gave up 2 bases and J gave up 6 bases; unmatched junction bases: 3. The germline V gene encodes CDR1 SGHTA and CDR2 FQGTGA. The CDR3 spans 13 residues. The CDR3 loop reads CASSLLGGSEAFF. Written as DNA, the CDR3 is TGTGCCAGCAGCTTATTAGGGGGCTCTGAAGCTTTCTTT.

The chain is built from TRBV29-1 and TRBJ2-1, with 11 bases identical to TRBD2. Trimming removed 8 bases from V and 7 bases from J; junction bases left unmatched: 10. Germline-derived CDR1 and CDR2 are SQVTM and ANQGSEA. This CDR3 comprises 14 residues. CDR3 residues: CSLIAGGFLNEQFF. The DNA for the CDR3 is TGCAGCCTCATAGCGGGGGGGTTCTTAAATGAGCAGTTCTTC.

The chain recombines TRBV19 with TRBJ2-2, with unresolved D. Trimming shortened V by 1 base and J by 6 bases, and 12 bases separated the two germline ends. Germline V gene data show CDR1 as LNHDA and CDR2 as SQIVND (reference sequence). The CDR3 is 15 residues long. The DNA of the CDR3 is TGTGCCAGTAGTATAGCAGTCAGGTCGCCCGGGGAGCTGTTTTTT. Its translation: CASSIAVRSPGELFF.

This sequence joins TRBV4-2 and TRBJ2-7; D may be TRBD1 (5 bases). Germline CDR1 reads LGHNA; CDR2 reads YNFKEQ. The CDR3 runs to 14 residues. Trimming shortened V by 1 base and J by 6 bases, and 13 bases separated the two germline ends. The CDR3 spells CASSQVGRVGEQYF. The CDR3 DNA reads TGTGCCAGCAGCCAAGTGGGCAGGGTAGGCGAGCAGTACTTC.

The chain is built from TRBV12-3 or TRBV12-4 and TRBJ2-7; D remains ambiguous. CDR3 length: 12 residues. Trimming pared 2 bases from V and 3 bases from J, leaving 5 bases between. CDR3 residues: CASSLTDYEQYF. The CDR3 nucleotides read TGTGCCAGCAGTTTAACGGACTACGAGCAGTACTTC.

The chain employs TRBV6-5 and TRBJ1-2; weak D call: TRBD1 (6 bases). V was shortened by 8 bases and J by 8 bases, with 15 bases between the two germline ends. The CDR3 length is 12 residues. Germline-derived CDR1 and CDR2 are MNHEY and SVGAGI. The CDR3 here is CASVTGMRGYTF. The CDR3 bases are TGTGCCAGCGTCACAGGGATGCGGGGCTACACCTTC.

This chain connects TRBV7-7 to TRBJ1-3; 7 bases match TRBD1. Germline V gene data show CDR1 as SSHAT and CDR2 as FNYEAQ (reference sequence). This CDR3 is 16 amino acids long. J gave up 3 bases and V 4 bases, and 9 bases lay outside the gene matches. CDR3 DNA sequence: TGTGCCAGCAGCTCATACACCAACAGGGGTGGAAACACCATATATTTT. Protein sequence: CASSSYTNRGGNTIYF.